This T cell receptor (beta chain) was sequenced during a study of blood T cell repertoires in COVID-19. Looking at the study overall: The United States, Italy and Spain were the sources of the acute and convalescent COVID-19 samples. Sample material is recorded as cDNA or gDNA derived from T cells, B-cell-depleted T cells, or PBMCs.

Original processing methods: Scientists estimated how many nucleated cells there were by amplifying reference gene primers. Profiled with immunoSEQ multiplex PCR; TCRdb holds only in-frame clones, not every one. The DNA gave D and trimming, while V, J and clone size come from that table. Of some 150,000 clones in the sample, around four fifths were seen once. Germline CDR1 and CDR2: MNHEY and SVGEGT. V was cut by 0 bases and J by 8 bases, with 13 bases left in between. The CDR3 length is 14 residues. Sequencing was performed on peripheral blood. The chain recombines TRBV6-2 or TRBV6-3 with TRBJ1-2, with D unresolved. The sequence came from a woman between 40 and 50 years old with active or convalescent COVID-19. The CDR3 DNA follows: TGTGCCAGCAGTTACTCGGCAGAGGTTTGGGGCTACACCTTC. It translates to CASSYSAEVWGYTF.